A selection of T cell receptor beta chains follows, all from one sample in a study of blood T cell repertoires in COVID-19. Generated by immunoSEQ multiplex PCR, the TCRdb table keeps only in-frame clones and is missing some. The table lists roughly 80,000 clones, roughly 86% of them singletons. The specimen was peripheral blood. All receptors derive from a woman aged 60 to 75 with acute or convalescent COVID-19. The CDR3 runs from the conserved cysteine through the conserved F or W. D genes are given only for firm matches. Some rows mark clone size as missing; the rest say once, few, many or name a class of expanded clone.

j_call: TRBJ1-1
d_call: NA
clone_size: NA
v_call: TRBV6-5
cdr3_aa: CASTTDSSNTEAFF
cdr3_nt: TGTGCCAGCACCACGGACAGTTCGAACACTGAAGCTTTCTTT

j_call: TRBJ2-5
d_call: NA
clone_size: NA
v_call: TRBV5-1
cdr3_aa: CASSLILQETQYF
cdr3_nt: TGCGCCAGCAGCTTGATTTTACAAGAGACCCAGTACTTC

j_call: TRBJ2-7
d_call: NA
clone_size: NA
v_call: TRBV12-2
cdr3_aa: CASRQPGQGAMREQYF
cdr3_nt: TGTGCAAGTCGCCAACCGGGACAGGGGGCAATGCGCGAGCAGTACTTC

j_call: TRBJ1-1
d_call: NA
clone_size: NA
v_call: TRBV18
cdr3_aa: CASSPAGDVLMNTEAFF
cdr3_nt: TGTGCCAGCTCACCAGCAGGGGACGTGTTGATGAACACTGAAGCTTTCTTT

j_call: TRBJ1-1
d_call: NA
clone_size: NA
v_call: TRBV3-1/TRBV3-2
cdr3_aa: CASSFGGIFTEAFF
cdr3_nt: TGTGCCAGCAGCTTCGGAGGGATTTTCACTGAAGCTTTCTTT

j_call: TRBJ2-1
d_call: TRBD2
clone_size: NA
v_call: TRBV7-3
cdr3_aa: CASSILAGGINEQFF
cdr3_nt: TGTGCCAGCAGCATACTAGCGGGGGGGATCAATGAGCAGTTCTTC

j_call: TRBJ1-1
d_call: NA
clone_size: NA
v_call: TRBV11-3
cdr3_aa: CASDRRGGRPDTEAFF
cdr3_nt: TGTGCCAGCGACAGACGAGGCGGCAGGCCAGACACTGAAGCTTTCTTT

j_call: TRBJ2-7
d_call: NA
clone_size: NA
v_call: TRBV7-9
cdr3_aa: CASSPLGERSYEQYF
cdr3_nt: TGTGCCAGCAGCCCACTTGGGGAGAGGTCCTACGAGCAGTACTTC

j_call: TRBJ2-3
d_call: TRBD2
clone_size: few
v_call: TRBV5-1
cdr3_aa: CASSYQLAGNTDTQYF
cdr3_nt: TGCGCCAGCAGCTATCAACTAGCGGGGAACACAGATACGCAGTATTTT

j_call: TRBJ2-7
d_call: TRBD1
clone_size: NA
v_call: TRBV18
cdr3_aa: CASSPGTGGFNEQYF
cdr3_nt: TGTGCCAGCTCACCCGGGACAGGGGGCTTCAACGAGCAGTACTTC

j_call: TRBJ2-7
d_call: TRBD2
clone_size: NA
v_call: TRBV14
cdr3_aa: CASAGTSGSRVYEQYF
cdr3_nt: TGTGCCAGCGCCGGGACTAGCGGGAGTCGTGTTTACGAGCAGTACTTC

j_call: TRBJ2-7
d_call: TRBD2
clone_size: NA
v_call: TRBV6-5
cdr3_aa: CASSYSGTTYEQYF
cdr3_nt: TGTGCCAGCAGTTACTCAGGGACTACCTACGAGCAGTACTTC

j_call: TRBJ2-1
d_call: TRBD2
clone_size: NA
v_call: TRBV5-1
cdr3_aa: CASSLELAGGTPFF
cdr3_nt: TGCGCCAGCAGCTTGGAACTAGCGGGGGGCACACCGTTCTTC

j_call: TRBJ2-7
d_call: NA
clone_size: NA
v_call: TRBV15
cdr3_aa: CATSRTRRYEQYF
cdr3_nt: TGTGCCACCAGCAGGACTAGACGCTACGAGCAGTACTTC

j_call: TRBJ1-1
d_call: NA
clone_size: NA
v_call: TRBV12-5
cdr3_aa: CASGPPRAGGTEAFF
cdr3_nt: TGTGCTAGTGGTCCCCCCCGGGCCGGGGGCACTGAAGCTTTCTTT

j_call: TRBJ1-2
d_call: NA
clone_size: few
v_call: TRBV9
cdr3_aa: CASSATGMAGYTF
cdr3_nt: TGTGCCAGCAGCGCCACAGGAATGGCGGGCTACACCTTC

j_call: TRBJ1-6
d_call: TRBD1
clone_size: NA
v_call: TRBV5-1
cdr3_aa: CASTPGEQGNSYNSPLHF
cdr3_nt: TGCGCCAGCACCCCCGGTGAACAGGGGAATTCCTATAATTCACCCCTCCACTTT

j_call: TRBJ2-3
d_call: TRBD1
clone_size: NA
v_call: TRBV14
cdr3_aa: CASSSFQGAESRTDTQYF
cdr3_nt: TGTGCCAGCAGCTCATTTCAGGGGGCTGAAAGTCGGACAGATACGCAGTATTTT

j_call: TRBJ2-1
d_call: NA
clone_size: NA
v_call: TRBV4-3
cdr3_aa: CASSQDPGEQFF
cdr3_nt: TGCGCCAGCAGCCAAGATCCGGGTGAGCAGTTCTTC

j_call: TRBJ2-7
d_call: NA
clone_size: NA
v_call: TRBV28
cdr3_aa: CASSPDLHRYYEQYF
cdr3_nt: TGTGCCAGCAGCCCCGACTTACACCGTTACTACGAGCAGTACTTC

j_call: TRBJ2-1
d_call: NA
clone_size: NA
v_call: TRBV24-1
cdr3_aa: CATSDHTGRVLNEQFF
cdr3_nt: TGTGCCACCAGTGACCACACCGGGAGAGTCTTAAATGAGCAGTTCTTC

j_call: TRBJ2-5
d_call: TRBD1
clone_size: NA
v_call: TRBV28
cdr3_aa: CASSSPGQGAKTQYF
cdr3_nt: TGTGCCAGCAGCTCCCCGGGACAGGGGGCGAAGACCCAGTACTTC

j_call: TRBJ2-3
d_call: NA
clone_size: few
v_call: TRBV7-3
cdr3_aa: CASSLSGRVSADTQYF
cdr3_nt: TGTGCCAGCAGCTTAAGTGGGAGAGTGAGCGCAGATACGCAGTATTTT

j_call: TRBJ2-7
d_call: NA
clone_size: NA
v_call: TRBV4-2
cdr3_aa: CASSQASANSYEQYF
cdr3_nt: TGTGCCAGCAGCCAAGCTTCAGCGAACTCCTACGAGCAGTACTTC

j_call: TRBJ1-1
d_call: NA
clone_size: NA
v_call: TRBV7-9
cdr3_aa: CASSEGGDGEAFF
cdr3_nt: TGTGCCAGCAGTGAAGGGGGGGACGGTGAAGCTTTCTTT

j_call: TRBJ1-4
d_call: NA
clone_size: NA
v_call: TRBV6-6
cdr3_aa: CASSLLRGTATNEKLFF
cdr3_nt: TGTGCCAGCAGTCTCCTCCGGGGGACTGCAACTAATGAAAAACTGTTTTTT

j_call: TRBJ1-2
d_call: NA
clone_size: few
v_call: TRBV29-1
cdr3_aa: CSVGLFERDYGYTF
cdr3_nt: TGCAGCGTTGGACTCTTCGAGAGGGACTATGGCTACACCTTC

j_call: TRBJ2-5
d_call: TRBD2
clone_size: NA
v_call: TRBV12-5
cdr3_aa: CASGERGSGETQYF
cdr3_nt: TGTGCTAGTGGTGAGCGGGGAAGTGGGGAGACCCAGTACTTC